This is a list of T cell receptor beta chains from one sample in a study of neurological immune-mediated disorders. One entry per CDR3 protein results from TCRdb running MiXCR on the 5' RACE reads. This table has just under 60,000 distinct CDR3 sequences, under 2.5% appearing once. The material sequenced was PBMCs. The receptors come from a man in his forties or fifties with multiple sclerosis. Both conserved end residues are part of each CDR3. D genes are given only for firm matches. Clone size is stated in some rows and not others, as once, few, many or a class when expanded.

>many|NA|TRBV7-2|TRBJ2-7
TGTGCCAGCAGCTTCAACTCGCCAATCTACGAGCAGTACTTC
CASSFNSPIYEQYF
>NA|NA|TRBV20-1|TRBJ1-2
TGCAGTGCCCCCATGGCGGCTTATGGCTACACCTTC
CSAPMAAYGYTF
>many|NA|TRBV20-1|TRBJ2-1
TGCAGTGCTAGAGTTAAGCTCAATGAGCAGTTCTTC
CSARVKLNEQFF
>many|NA|TRBV5-1|TRBJ2-6
TGCGCCAGCAGCTTGGCCCTCCGGCCTGGGGCCAACGTCCTGACTTTC
CASSLALRPGANVLTF
>many|NA|TRBV5-1|TRBJ2-7
TGCGCCAGCAGCTTGAACGGGGGCAGAACCTACGAGCAGTACTTC
CASSLNGGRTYEQYF
>many|NA|TRBV6-6|TRBJ1-6
TGTGCCAGCAGTTACTCGAATCGTGATAATTCACCCCTCCACTTT
CASSYSNRDNSPLHF
>many|TRBD1|TRBV20-1|TRBJ1-1
TGCAGTGCTGGGGACAGCGTCCCTGGGGACACTGAAGCTTTCTTT
CSAGDSVPGDTEAFF
>many|NA|TRBV6-1|TRBJ2-1
TGTGCCAGCAGTGAAGCTTCTACCAGGCAGTTCTTC
CASSEASTRQFF
>many|NA|TRBV20-1|TRBJ1-5
TGCAGTGCTGTACAGGGTTCGGGGTATAGCAATCAGCCCCAGCATTTT
CSAVQGSGYSNQPQHF
>many|NA|TRBV10-3|TRBJ1-5
TGTGCCATCAGTGGAAATTATAGCAATCAGCCCCAGCATTTT
CAISGNYSNQPQHF
>many|NA|TRBV5-1|TRBJ2-7
TGCGCCAGCAGCTTGGCCAGGGACTACGAGCAGTACTTC
CASSLARDYEQYF
>few|TRBD2|TRBV6-4|TRBJ2-3
TGTGCCAGCAGTGACTCGTCTAGCGGTCCAGATACGCAGTATTTT
CASSDSSSGPDTQYF
>many|NA|TRBV3-1|TRBJ1-1
TGTGCCAGTACGGGACACAGCAAAGCTTTCTTT
CASTGHSKAFF
>many|NA|TRBV5-1|TRBJ2-3
TGCGCCAGCAGCTTGGGTCCAGGGGGCACAGATACGCAGTATTTT
CASSLGPGGTDTQYF
>many|TRBD2|TRBV28|TRBJ2-1
TGTGCCAGCAGGCGACTAGGACTAGGCAATGAGCAGTTCTTC
CASRRLGLGNEQFF
>many|TRBD1|TRBV25-1|TRBJ2-2
TGTGCCAGCGGGGACAGATTGAACACCGGGGAGCTGTTTTTT
CASGDRLNTGELFF
>many|NA|TRBV24-1|TRBJ1-1
TGTGCCACCAGTGATTTGGGCGCCGTGAACACTGAAGCTTTCTTT
CATSDLGAVNTEAFF
>few|TRBD2|TRBV9|TRBJ2-7
TGTGCCAGCAGCGTAGCCAGCGGGGGAACCTACGAGCAGTACTTC
CASSVASGGTYEQYF
>many|NA|TRBV5-6|TRBJ1-3
TGTGCCAGCAAGGTCGGGGTTGGAAACACCATATATTTT
CASKVGVGNTIYF
>many|TRBD1|TRBV14|TRBJ2-2
TGTGCCAGCAGCTGGGACAGGGGAAACACCGGGGAGCTGTTTTTT
CASSWDRGNTGELFF
>many|TRBD1|TRBV12-3/TRBV12-4|TRBJ1-5
TGTGCCAGCAGTCCCGGGACAGTGAATAGCAATCAGCCCCAGCATTTT
CASSPGTVNSNQPQHF
>many|NA|TRBV7-2|TRBJ1-6
TGTGCCAGCAGCCCCGACAGGAGGTCACCCCTCCACTTT
CASSPDRRSPLHF
>NA|TRBD2|TRBV9|TRBJ2-3
TGTGCCAGCAGCGCCGGGGGGGGAGATACGCAGTATTTT
CASSAGGGDTQYF
>many|TRBD1|TRBV12-3/TRBV12-4|TRBJ1-6
TGTGCCAGCAGCCCTCGGGACAGGGTTGTGGGTTCACCCCTCCACTTT
CASSPRDRVVGSPLHF
>many|NA|TRBV9|TRBJ2-3
TGTGCCAGCAGCCCGGACTCTTTCACAGATACGCAGTATTTT
CASSPDSFTDTQYF
>many|TRBD1|TRBV20-1|TRBJ1-1
TGCAGTGCTCTCAACAGGGGGCGGAAGGGTTTCTTT
CSALNRGRKGFF
>many|TRBD2|TRBV12-3/TRBV12-4|TRBJ2-3
TGTGCCTCCTTCAGGCGGGGGGGCTCAGATACGCAGTATTTT
CASFRRGGSDTQYF
>many|NA|TRBV29-1|TRBJ1-1
TGCAGCGTTGACAGGAATGGACTGAACACTGAAGCTTTCTTT
CSVDRNGLNTEAFF
>many|NA|TRBV30|TRBJ1-2
TGTGCCTGGGCCCGGGACGGAAACTATGGCTACACCTTC
CAWARDGNYGYTF
>many|NA|TRBV10-3|TRBJ1-1
TGTGCCATCAGTGAGCTTGAGAACACTGAAGCTTTCTTT
CAISELENTEAFF
>many|NA|TRBV12-3/TRBV12-4|TRBJ1-3
TGTGCCAGCAGCTACACACTCCGTGGAAACACCATATATTTT
CASSYTLRGNTIYF
>many|TRBD2|TRBV9|TRBJ2-2
TGTGCCAGCAGCGTAGCTTCAGGAGCGGGGGGCGGGGAGCTGTTTTTT
CASSVASGAGGGELFF
>many|NA|TRBV12-3/TRBV12-4|TRBJ1-1
TGTGCCAGCAGTTTTTGGGGGTCTGGGAACACTGAAGCTTTCTTT
CASSFWGSGNTEAFF
>many|NA|TRBV5-6|TRBJ2-5
TGTGCCAGCAGCTCCGGACTGCGGCAGCAAGAGACCCAGTACTTC
CASSSGLRQQETQYF
>many|TRBD1|TRBV7-9|TRBJ1-1
TGTGCCAGCAGCTTAGGGACAGGGGTCATGATGAACACTGAAGCTTTCTTT
CASSLGTGVMMNTEAFF
>many|NA|TRBV15|TRBJ2-2
TGTGCCACCAGCAGAGTGTCCGGGGAGCTGTTTTTT
CATSRVSGELFF
>many|NA|TRBV2|TRBJ1-1
TGTGCCAGCAGTGACAGGGGAACTGAAGCTTTCTTT
CASSDRGTEAFF
>few|NA|TRBV14|TRBJ2-1
TGTGCCAGCAGCCCCCAGGGCCATGAGCAGTTCTTC
CASSPQGHEQFF
>many|NA|TRBV7-2|TRBJ2-5
TGTGCCAGCAGCTTACAGCCGGGGCTGGAACAAGAGACCCAGTACTTC
CASSLQPGLEQETQYF
>many|NA|TRBV6-1|TRBJ2-4
TGTGCCAGCAGTGACACCGGGAGACTCAAAAACATTCAGTACTTC
CASSDTGRLKNIQYF
>many|NA|TRBV9|TRBJ2-2
TGTGCCAGCAGCCCTTCGGCACTCACCGGGGAGCTGTTTTTT
CASSPSALTGELFF
>many|NA|TRBV7-2|TRBJ2-1
TGTGCCAGCAGCTTATCGTCGGCGAGCTCCTACAATGAGCAGTTCTTC
CASSLSSASSYNEQFF
>many|TRBD1|TRBV7-2|TRBJ1-1
TGTGCCAGCGGACAGACAGGGAGGACTGAAGCTTTCTTT
CASGQTGRTEAFF
>many|TRBD1|TRBV6-1|TRBJ1-5
TGTGCCAGCAGCCGCGGACAGGGGGGCAATCAGCCCCAGCATTTT
CASSRGQGGNQPQHF
>many|NA|TRBV5-1|TRBJ1-1
TGCGCCAGCAGCTTGGGGGCAGGGTTGAACACTGAAGCTTTCTTT
CASSLGAGLNTEAFF
>many|NA|TRBV7-2|TRBJ1-1
TGTGCCAGCAGCGTCCGGGTCAACACTGAAGCTTTCTTT
CASSVRVNTEAFF
>many|NA|TRBV28|TRBJ1-4
TGTGCCAGCAGTTCTGGCTCGACTAATGAAAAACTGTTTTTT
CASSSGSTNEKLFF
>few|NA|TRBV18|TRBJ1-2
TGTGCCAGCTCACCAACCCAAGACTATGGCTACACCTTC
CASSPTQDYGYTF
>few|NA|TRBV28|TRBJ1-5
TGTGCCAGCAAAATGGGAAGGCGCAATAAGACCCAGAATTTT
CASKMGRRNKTQNF
>many|TRBD1|TRBV5-1|TRBJ2-5
TGCGCCAGCAGCTCGGGACAGGGGGTAGAGACCCAGTACTTC
CASSSGQGVETQYF
>many|TRBD1|TRBV20-1|TRBJ1-1
TGCAGTGCTATTGGGACAGGGGAGGGGAAAACTGAAGCTTTCTTT
CSAIGTGEGKTEAFF
>few|TRBD2|TRBV12-3/TRBV12-4|TRBJ2-3
TGTGCCAGCAGATTTAGCGGGGGTACAGATAAGCAGTATTTT
CASRFSGGTDKQYF
>many|NA|TRBV5-1|TRBJ1-2
TGCGCCAGCAGCTTGGAAGGATCGGGCTATGGCTACACCTTC
CASSLEGSGYGYTF
>many|NA|TRBV7-2|TRBJ2-1
TGTGCCAGCAGCTGGGGGACGGTGAATGAGCAGTTCTTC
CASSWGTVNEQFF
>many|NA|TRBV2|TRBJ1-1
TGTGCCAGCAGTAGAGGGAGGACTGAAGCTTTCTTT
CASSRGRTEAFF
>many|TRBD1|TRBV12-3/TRBV12-4|TRBJ1-3
TGTGCCAGCAGTACCCATGCACAGGGGCTCGGAAACACCATATATTTT
CASSTHAQGLGNTIYF
>many|NA|TRBV9|TRBJ1-4
TGTGCCAGCAGCGTAGGGGGTAACACTAATGAAAAACTGTTTTTT
CASSVGGNTNEKLFF
>many|TRBD1|TRBV12-3/TRBV12-4|TRBJ1-4
TGTGCCAGCAGCCCCGGGACAGCGGGTGAAAAACTGTTTTTT
CASSPGTAGEKLFF
>many|NA|TRBV12-3/TRBV12-4|TRBJ1-4
TGTGCCAGCAGTTTATTCAGGGAAAAACTGTTTTTT
CASSLFREKLFF